The next 25 T cell receptor beta chains were all read from a single sample in a study of TIL therapy for anti-PD-1-resistant metastatic lung cancer. This was the immunoSEQ v3 assay. Profiled with immunoSEQ multiplex PCR; TCRdb holds only in-frame clones, not every one. The sample holds approximately 95,000 clones, around 71% seen once. Described time point: pre-treatment sample, taken before nivolumab and TIL therapy. Tumor tissue came from excised metastases, mostly pleural nodules or supraclavicular lymph nodes. Here the sequenced sample was tumor tissue, taken at baseline. The receptors were sampled from a person aged 25 to 80 with non-small cell lung cancer.

This rearrangement joins TRBV9 to TRBJ2-1; a weak D match, TRBD2 (6 bases). V gave up 3 bases and J gave up 0 bases, with 10 bases separating them. This CDR3 region has 15 residues. From germline, CDR1 is SGDLS and CDR2 YYNGEE. The CDR3 is CASSAPGGSYNEQFF. The CDR3 nucleotides are TGTGCCAGCAGCGCCCCCGGGGGCTCCTACAATGAGCAGTTCTTC.

The V and J genes are TRBV6-5 and TRBJ2-1; tentatively, D is TRBD1 (5 bases). Trimming took off 0 bases at V and 6 bases at J, with 15 bases between the two ends. CDR3 length: 16 amino acids. Germline CDR1 and CDR2: MNHEY and SVGAGI. CDR3 residues: CASSYSNRGGVNEQFF. The CDR3, as DNA: TGTGCCAGCAGTTACTCGAATAGGGGTGGGGTCAATGAGCAGTTCTTC.

This CDR3 reads CAWRPRGLSGEQYF. For the CDR3, the DNA is TGTGCCTGGAGGCCGAGGGGGCTCTCGGGCGAGCAGTACTTC. The chain employs TRBV30 and TRBJ2-7; 7 positions agree with TRBD1. J lost 6 bases, V lost 3 bases, and 11 bases had no gene match. The CDR3 has 14 residues. CDR1 and CDR2 from the germline V gene are GTSNPN and SVGIG (reference sequence). Together with reference TRBV30 and TRBJ2-7, the CDR3 gives the full variable domain: SQTIHQWPATLVQPVGSPLSLECTVEGTSNPNLYWYRQAAGRGLQLLFYSVGIGQISSEVPQNLSASRPQDRQFILSSKKLLLSDSGFYLCAWRPRGLSGEQYFGPGTRLTVT.

The V gene is TRBV30, the J gene TRBJ1-2; D remains unclear. V shed 2 bases and J shed 0 bases, with 13 bases lying between them. In germline, CDR1 is GTSNPN, CDR2 SVGIG (reference sequence). The CDR3 runs to 15 residues. CDR3 sequence (DNA): TGTGCCTGGAGTCCCGTTGGGAAGGCTAACTATGGCTACACCTTC. This gives the protein CAWSPVGKANYGYTF.

This clone was counted only a few times. The V and J genes are TRBV27 and TRBJ2-2, with 12 bases identical to TRBD1. Trimming cost V 6 bases and J 5 bases; bases outside gene matches: 10. Germline lookup yields CDR1 MNHEY and CDR2 SMNVEV (reference sequence). This CDR3 has 17 residues. The CDR3 DNA is TGTGCCAGCAGCCCGGGACCGGGACAGGGGGCAACCGGGGAGCTGTTTTTT. Translating it yields CASSPGPGQGATGELFF.

V gene TRBV6-5 combines with J gene TRBJ2-7; D may be TRBD2 (5 bases). The germline V gene encodes CDR1 MNHEY and CDR2 SVGAGI. V was pared by 0 bases and J by 6 bases, with 9 bases between. The CDR3 runs to 13 residues. The CDR3 spells CASSYSRSGEQYF. CDR3 sequence (DNA): TGTGCCAGCAGTTACTCGAGGAGCGGCGAGCAGTACTTC.

This sequence joins TRBV7-6 and TRBJ1-2; 11 nucleotides agree with TRBD1. The CDR3 totals 14 residues. V was clipped by 5 bases and J by 3 bases; unmatched bases: 2. Germline CDR1 and CDR2: SGHVS and FNYEAQ. CDR3 DNA sequence: TGTGCCAGCAGCAAGGGACAGGGGGACTATGGCTACACCTTC. The encoded protein is CASSKGQGDYGYTF.

The CDR3 sequence is CASSVGLGLNRGYNEQFF. Written as DNA, the CDR3 is TGTGCCAGCAGCGTAGGTTTAGGGCTTAATAGGGGTTACAATGAGCAGTTCTTC. The gene calls are TRBV9 and TRBJ2-1, with D perhaps TRBD1 (5 bases). Trimming took 0 bases from V and 4 from J, leaving 20 bases between them. Germline loops: CDR1 SGDLS, CDR2 YYNGEE. This CDR3 spans 18 amino acids. The complete variable domain, with remaining parts taken from reference TRBV9 and TRBJ2-1, reads DSGVTQTPKHLITATGQRVTLRCSPRSGDLSVYWYQQSLDQGLQFLIQYYNGEERAKGNILERFSAQQFPDLHSELNLSSLELGDSALYFCASSVGLGLNRGYNEQFFGPGTRLTVL.

This clone occurred a few times. The chain links TRBV7-9 to TRBJ2-7; D may be TRBD1 (5 bases). V lost 1 base to trimming and J lost 0 bases, with 10 bases between them. This CDR3 has 15 residues. Germline lookup yields CDR1 SEHNR and CDR2 FQNEAQ (reference sequence). CDR3 nucleotide sequence: TGTGCCAGCAGCTTAGGTCAGGGAACCTCCTACGAGCAGTACTTC. This sequence encodes CASSLGQGTSYEQYF.

This clone was detected only a few times. The chain combines TRBV3-1 (or the pseudogene TRBV3-2) with TRBJ2-7, with 9 bases lining up with TRBD1. The length of the CDR3 is 15 residues. V gave up 0 bases and J gave up 6 bases; unmatched junction bases: 6. CDR1 and CDR2 from the germline V gene are LGHDT and YNNKEL (reference sequence). In nucleotides, the CDR3 is TGTGCCAGCAGCCAAGAGGGACGGGACAGGGTCGAGCAGTACTTC. This encodes CASSQEGRDRVEQYF.

The chain has TRBV7-9 and TRBJ1-1; the D is unclear. CDR1 and CDR2 (germline): SEHNR, FQNEAQ (reference sequence). The length of the CDR3 is 15 residues. V was pared by 5 bases and J by 2 bases, with 15 bases between. The CDR3 DNA reads TGTGCCAGCAGCCCTCCGGGAGGGATTAACACTGAAGCTTTCTTT. Translation: CASSPPGGINTEAFF. The entire variable domain, with the rest obtained from reference TRBV7-9 and TRBJ1-1, is as follows: DTGVSQNPRHKITKRGQNVTFRCDPISEHNRLYWYRQTLGQGPEFLTYFQNEAQLEKSRLLSDRFSAERPKGSFSTLEIQRTEQGDSAMYLCASSPPGGINTEAFFGQGTRLTVV.

The chain carries TRBV2 and TRBJ1-1, with unresolved D. Germline V gene lookup returns CDR1 SNHLY and CDR2 FYNNEI. The CDR3 sequence is 15 residues long. The germline V and J ends were trimmed by 0 bases and 1 base, with 9 bases remaining between them. The CDR3 coding sequence is TGTGCCAGCAGTGAAGCGCGGGTACAGAACACTGAAGCTTTCTTT. The encoded protein is CASSEARVQNTEAFF.

The chain combines TRBV4-3 with TRBJ2-3; 7 nucleotides align to TRBD1. CDR1 LGHNA and CDR2 YSLEER come from the germline V gene. The CDR3 totals 17 residues. V was pared by 1 base and J by 8 bases, with 15 bases of the junction left unmatched. CDR3 protein: CASSQASGTDNLGTQYF. The CDR3 coding sequence is TGCGCCAGCAGCCAAGCCTCCGGGACAGACAATTTAGGTACGCAGTATTTT.

The rearrangement joins TRBV5-6 to TRBJ2-2; no definite D call. Germline CDR1 reads SGHDT; CDR2 reads YYEEEE. The CDR3 totals 14 residues. V shed 2 bases and J shed 0 bases, with 5 bases lying between them. The CDR3 DNA is TGTGCCAGCAGCTTAAATCCGAACACCGGGGAGCTGTTTTTT. Encoded protein: CASSLNPNTGELFF.

This clone was observed a single time. The chain links TRBV30 to TRBJ2-1, with 8 positions matching TRBD2. Germline V gives CDR1 GTSNPN, CDR2 SVGIG (reference sequence). The V gene end was trimmed by 1 base and the J gene end by 4 bases; junction bases not matched to a gene: 9. This CDR3 is built from 16 residues. CDR3 nucleotide sequence: TGTGCCTGGAGTGGTCCGGCGGGAGGCACGTACAATGAGCAGTTCTTC. Encoded protein: CAWSGPAGGTYNEQFF.

V gene TRBV6-5 combines with J gene TRBJ2-7, with 7 bases matching TRBD1. This CDR3 region has 14 residues. Trimming took 7 bases from V and 4 from J; bases not matched to a gene: 10. Per germline, CDR1 MNHEY and CDR2 SVGAGI. This CDR3 reads CASIFGAGGYEQYF. In nucleotides, the CDR3 is TGTGCCAGCATTTTTGGGGCAGGGGGATACGAGCAGTACTTC.

The chain recombines TRBV25-1 with TRBJ2-2; D gene ambiguous. Trimming took 10 bases from V and 3 from J, leaving 18 bases between them. CDR3 length: 15 residues. Looked up from germline, CDR1 is MGHDK and CDR2 is SYGVNS. In DNA, the CDR3 is TGTGCCACCGTGGCTAACTCGGGCTACACCGGGGAGCTGTTTTTT. Protein product: CATVANSGYTGELFF.

Note on this clone: At the DNA level, this CDR3 is encoded by other sequences in the same sample as well. V and J are TRBV30 and TRBJ1-5; 7 bases are a match to TRBD1. The CDR3 sequence is 13 residues long. V gave up 0 bases and J gave up 4 bases; unmatched junction bases: 0. CDR1 GTSNPN and CDR2 SVGIG come from the germline V gene (reference sequence). As DNA, the CDR3 is TGTGCCTGGAGTGTACAGGGGAATCAGCCCCAGCATTTT. Its translation is CAWSVQGNQPQHF.

Written as DNA, the CDR3 is TGCGCCAGCAGCAGGAGGACAGTAATGAACACTGAAGCTTTCTTT. Amino acids: CASSRRTVMNTEAFF. The chain is built from TRBV5-1 and TRBJ1-1; D might be TRBD1 (6 bases). The V end was cut by 4 bases, the J end by 0 bases, with 13 bases between. Germline lookup yields CDR1 SGHRS and CDR2 YFSETQ. The CDR3 length is 15 residues.

There are a few counts of this clone. The chain carries TRBV19 and TRBJ2-7, with D maybe TRBD1 (6 bases). Trimming removed 9 bases from V and 4 bases from J, with 10 bases in between. CDR1 and CDR2 (germline): LNHDA, SQIVND (reference sequence). The CDR3 has 11 amino acids. The CDR3 sequence is CAREGEYEQYF. CDR3 coding DNA: TGTGCCAGAGAGGGGGAATACGAGCAGTACTTC.

The chain links TRBV24-1 to TRBJ2-7; a weak D match, TRBD1 (6 bases). The CDR3 has 15 amino acids. Trimming took 6 bases from V and 3 from J, leaving 17 bases between them. CDR1 and CDR2 from the germline V gene are KGHDR and SFDVKD. CDR3 sequence: CATSRGDKGFYEQYF. The CDR3 nucleotides are TGTGCCACCAGTCGAGGGGACAAGGGTTTCTACGAGCAGTACTTC.

This clone has more than one count but fewer than ten. This CDR3 reads CASSLSLASEQFF. The CDR3 coding sequence is TGTGCCAGCAGCTTATCTCTAGCGAGTGAGCAGTTCTTC. The chain is built from TRBV7-9 and TRBJ2-1, with a tentative D call TRBD2 (6 bases). CDR3 length equals 13 residues. Trimming removed 2 bases from V and 9 bases from J, with 11 bases in between. CDR1 and CDR2 (germline): SEHNR, FQNEAQ (reference sequence).

This chain uses TRBV7-9 with TRBJ2-5; D possibly corresponds to TRBD1 (6 bases). The CDR3 totals 15 residues. Trimming shortened V by 3 bases and J by 5 bases, and 16 bases separated the two germline ends. Looked up from germline, CDR1 is SEHNR and CDR2 is FQNEAQ (reference sequence). CDR3 sequence: CASSLRDTAIETQYF. CDR3 DNA: TGTGCCAGCAGCTTGAGGGACACAGCTATTGAGACCCAGTACTTC.

The chain carries TRBV6-2 or TRBV6-3 and TRBJ2-1; D not resolved. Germline V gene sequence: CDR1 MNHEY, CDR2 SVGEGT. CDR3 length: 11 residues. Trimming stripped 6 bases from V and 9 bases from J, with 9 bases between. CDR3 loop: CASSQSGEQFF. Written as DNA, the CDR3 is TGTGCCAGCAGCCAGTCGGGTGAGCAGTTCTTC.

The gene calls are TRBV4-2 and TRBJ2-7, with 8 bases identical to TRBD2. This CDR3 is 18 amino acids long. Per germline, CDR1 LGHNA and CDR2 YNFKEQ. V lost 0 bases to trimming and J lost 5 bases; unmatched junction nucleotides: 15. The CDR3 DNA reads TGTGCCAGCAGCCAAGAAGGGGGTCCAGCGGGAGTGAGTAACGAGCAGTACTTC. Amino acid sequence: CASSQEGGPAGVSNEQYF.